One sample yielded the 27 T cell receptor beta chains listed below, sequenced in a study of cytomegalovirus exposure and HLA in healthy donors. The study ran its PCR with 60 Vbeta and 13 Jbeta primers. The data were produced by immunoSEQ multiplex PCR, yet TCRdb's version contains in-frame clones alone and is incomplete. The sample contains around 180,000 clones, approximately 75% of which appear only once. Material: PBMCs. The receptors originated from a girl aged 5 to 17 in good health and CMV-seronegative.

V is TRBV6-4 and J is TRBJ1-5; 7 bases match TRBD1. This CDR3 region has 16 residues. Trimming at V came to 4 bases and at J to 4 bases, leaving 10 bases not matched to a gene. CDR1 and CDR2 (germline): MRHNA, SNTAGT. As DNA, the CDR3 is TGTGCCAGCAGTGCCGGGACCGGGACAGTTAATCAGCCCCAGCATTTT. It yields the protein CASSAGTGTVNQPQHF.

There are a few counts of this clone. As DNA, the CDR3 is TGCGCCAGCAGCCGATTACAGGGGGGAGTTTCACCCCTCCACTTT. It encodes CASSRLQGGVSPLHF. The V call is TRBV4-1, the J call TRBJ1-6, with 8 bases that match TRBD1. Unmatched junction bases numbered 8, after V lost 4 bases and J lost 9 bases. Germline V CDR1 and CDR2: MGHRA, YSYEKL. The CDR3 length is 15 residues.

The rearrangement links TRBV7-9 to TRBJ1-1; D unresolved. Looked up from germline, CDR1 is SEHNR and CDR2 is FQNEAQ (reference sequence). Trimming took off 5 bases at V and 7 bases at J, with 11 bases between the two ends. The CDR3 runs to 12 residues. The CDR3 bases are TGTGCCAGCAGCCCCGGGATTGATGAAGCTTTCTTT. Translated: CASSPGIDEAFF.

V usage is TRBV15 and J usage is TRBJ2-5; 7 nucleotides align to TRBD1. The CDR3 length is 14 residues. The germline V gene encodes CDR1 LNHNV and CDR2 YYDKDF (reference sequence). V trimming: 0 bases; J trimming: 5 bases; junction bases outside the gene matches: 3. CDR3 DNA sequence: TGTGCCACCAGCAGAGATAAGGGGGCGGAGACCCAGTACTTC. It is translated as CATSRDKGAETQYF.

The CDR3 sequence: CALGAGGDTQYF. DNA of the CDR3: TGTGCCTTAGGGGCGGGGGGGGATACGCAGTATTTT. This sequence joins TRBV30 and TRBJ2-3, with 9 bases matching TRBD2. This CDR3 spans 12 amino acids. Germline CDR1 reads GTSNPN; CDR2 reads SVGIG (reference sequence). V was pared by 7 bases and J by 6 bases, with 5 bases of the junction left unmatched.

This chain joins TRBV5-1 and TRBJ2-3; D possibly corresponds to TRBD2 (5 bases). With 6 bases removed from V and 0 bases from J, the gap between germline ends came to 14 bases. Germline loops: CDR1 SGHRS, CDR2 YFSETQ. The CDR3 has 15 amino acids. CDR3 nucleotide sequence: TGCGCCAGCACCCTATTTGAGGGCAGCACAGATACGCAGTATTTT. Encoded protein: CASTLFEGSTDTQYF.

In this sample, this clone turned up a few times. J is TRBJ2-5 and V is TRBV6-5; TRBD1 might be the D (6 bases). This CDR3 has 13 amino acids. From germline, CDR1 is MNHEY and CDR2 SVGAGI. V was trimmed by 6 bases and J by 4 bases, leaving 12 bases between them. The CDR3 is CASRDSFVETQYF. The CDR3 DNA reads TGTGCCAGCAGGGACAGCTTTGTAGAGACCCAGTACTTC.

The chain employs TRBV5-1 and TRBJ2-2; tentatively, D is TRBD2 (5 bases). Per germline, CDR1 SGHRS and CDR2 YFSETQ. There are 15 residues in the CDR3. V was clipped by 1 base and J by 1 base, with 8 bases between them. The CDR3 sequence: CASSLREGNTGELFF. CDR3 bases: TGCGCCAGCAGCTTGCGTGAGGGGAACACCGGGGAGCTGTTTTTT.

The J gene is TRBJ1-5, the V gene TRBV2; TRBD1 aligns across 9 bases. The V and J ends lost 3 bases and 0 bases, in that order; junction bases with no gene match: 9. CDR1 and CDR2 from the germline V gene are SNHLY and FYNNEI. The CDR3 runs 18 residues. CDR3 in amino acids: CASSDRDRDWLSNQPQHF. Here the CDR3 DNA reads TGTGCCAGCAGTGACCGGGACAGGGATTGGCTTAGCAATCAGCCCCAGCATTTT.

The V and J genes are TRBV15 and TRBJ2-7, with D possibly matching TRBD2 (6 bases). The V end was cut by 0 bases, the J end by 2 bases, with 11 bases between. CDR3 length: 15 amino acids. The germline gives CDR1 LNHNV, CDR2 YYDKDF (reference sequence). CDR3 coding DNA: TGTGCCACCAGCAGAGATGGGACTGAAGCCTACGAGCAGTACTTC. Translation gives CATSRDGTEAYEQYF.

CDR3 sequence reads: CAWSEPTGMSNSPLHF. The CDR3 DNA reads as TGTGCCTGGAGTGAGCCGACAGGGATGAGCAATTCACCCCTCCACTTT. The V gene is TRBV30, the J gene TRBJ1-6; 7 bases are shared with TRBD1. The CDR3 runs 16 residues. Germline V gives CDR1 GTSNPN, CDR2 SVGIG (reference sequence). The junction had 10 bases not matched to a gene; V was cut back by 1 base and J by 7 bases.

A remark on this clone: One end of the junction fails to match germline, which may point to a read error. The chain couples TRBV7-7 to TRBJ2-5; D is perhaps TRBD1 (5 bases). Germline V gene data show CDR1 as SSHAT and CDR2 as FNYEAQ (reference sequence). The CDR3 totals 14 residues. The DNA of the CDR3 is TGTGCTAGCAGCCAGGCACAGGAAAAAGAGACCCAGTACTTC. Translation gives CASSQAQEKETQYF.

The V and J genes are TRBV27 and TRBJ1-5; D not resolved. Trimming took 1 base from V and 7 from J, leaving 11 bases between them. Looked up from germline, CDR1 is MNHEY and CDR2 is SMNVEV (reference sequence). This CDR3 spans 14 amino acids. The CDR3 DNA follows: TGTGCCAGCAGTTTATTCCCGGGAGGCCAGCCCCAGCATTTT. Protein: CASSLFPGGQPQHF.

This CDR3 reads CASTVGPDRGDEQFF. DNA of the CDR3: TGTGCCAGCACCGTAGGTCCCGACAGGGGAGATGAGCAGTTCTTC. V usage is TRBV7-6 and J usage is TRBJ2-1, with 8 bases matching TRBD1. CDR3 size: 15 residues. Germline CDR1 SGHVS, CDR2 FNYEAQ. Unmatched junction bases numbered 13, after V lost 7 bases and J lost 8 bases.

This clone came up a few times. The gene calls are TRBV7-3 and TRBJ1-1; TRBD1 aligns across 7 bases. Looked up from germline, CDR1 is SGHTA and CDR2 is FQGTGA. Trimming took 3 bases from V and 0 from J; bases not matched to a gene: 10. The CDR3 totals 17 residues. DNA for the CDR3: TGTGCCAGCAGCTTTGACCCTTACAGGGGTGTGAACACTGAAGCTTTCTTT. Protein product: CASSFDPYRGVNTEAFF. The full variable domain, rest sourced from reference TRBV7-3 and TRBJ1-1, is GAGVSQTPSNKVTEKGKYVELRCDPISGHTALYWYRQSLGQGPEFLIYFQGTGAADDSGLPNDRFFAVRPEGSVSTLKIQRTERGDSAVYLCASSFDPYRGVNTEAFFGQGTRLTVV.

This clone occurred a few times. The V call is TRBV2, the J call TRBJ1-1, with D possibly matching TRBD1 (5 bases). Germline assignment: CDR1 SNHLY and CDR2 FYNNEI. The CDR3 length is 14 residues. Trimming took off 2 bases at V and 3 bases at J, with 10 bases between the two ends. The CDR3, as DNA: TGTGCCAGCAGTGAACAGGGATGGGACACTGAAGCTTTCTTT. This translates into CASSEQGWDTEAFF.

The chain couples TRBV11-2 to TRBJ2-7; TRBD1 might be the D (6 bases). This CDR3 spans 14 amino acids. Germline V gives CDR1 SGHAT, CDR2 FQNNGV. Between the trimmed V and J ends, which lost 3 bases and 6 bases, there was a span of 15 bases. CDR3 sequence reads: CASSLAAGGAEQYF. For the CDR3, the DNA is TGTGCCAGCAGCTTGGCCGCTGGGGGCGCCGAGCAGTACTTC.

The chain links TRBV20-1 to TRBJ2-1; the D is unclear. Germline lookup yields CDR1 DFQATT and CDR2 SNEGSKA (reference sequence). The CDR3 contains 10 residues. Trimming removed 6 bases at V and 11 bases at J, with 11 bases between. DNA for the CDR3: TGCAGTGCGCCCGGAGCCCAGCAGTTCTTC. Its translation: CSAPGAQQFF.

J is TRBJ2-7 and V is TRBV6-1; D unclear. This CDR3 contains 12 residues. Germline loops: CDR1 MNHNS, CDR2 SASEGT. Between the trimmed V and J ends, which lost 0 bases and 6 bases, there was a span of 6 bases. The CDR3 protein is CASSEAPLEQYF. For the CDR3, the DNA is TGTGCCAGCAGTGAAGCCCCTCTCGAGCAGTACTTC.

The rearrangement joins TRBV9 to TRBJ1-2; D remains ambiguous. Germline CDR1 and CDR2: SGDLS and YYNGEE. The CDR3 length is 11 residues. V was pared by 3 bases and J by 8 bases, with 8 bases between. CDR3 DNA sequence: TGTGCCAGCAGCGGTAGCCGGGGCTACACCTTC. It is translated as CASSGSRGYTF.

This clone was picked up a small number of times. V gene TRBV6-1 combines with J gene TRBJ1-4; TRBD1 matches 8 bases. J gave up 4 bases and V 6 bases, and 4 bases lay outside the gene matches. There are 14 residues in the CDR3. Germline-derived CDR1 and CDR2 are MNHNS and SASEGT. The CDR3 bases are TGTGCCAGCAGGGGACAGGTGGTTAATGAAAAACTGTTTTTT. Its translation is CASRGQVVNEKLFF.

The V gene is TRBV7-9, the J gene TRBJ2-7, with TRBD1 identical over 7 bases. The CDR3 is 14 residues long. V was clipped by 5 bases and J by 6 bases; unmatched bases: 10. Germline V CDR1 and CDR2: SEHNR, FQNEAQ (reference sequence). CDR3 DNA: TGTGCCAGCAGCCGAACAGGGGAGTTGGGCGAGCAGTACTTC. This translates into CASSRTGELGEQYF.

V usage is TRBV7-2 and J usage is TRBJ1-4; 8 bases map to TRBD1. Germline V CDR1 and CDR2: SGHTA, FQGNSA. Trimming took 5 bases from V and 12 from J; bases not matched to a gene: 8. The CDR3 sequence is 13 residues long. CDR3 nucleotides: TGTGCCAGCAGCAATCAGGACAGGGAAGAACTGTTTTTT. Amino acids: CASSNQDREELFF.

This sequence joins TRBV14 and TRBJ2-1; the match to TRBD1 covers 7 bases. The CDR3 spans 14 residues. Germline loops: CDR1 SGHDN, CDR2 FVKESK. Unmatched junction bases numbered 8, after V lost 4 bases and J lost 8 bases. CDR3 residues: CASSRRQGADEQFF. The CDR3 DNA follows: TGTGCCAGCAGCCGCCGACAGGGAGCGGATGAGCAGTTCTTC.

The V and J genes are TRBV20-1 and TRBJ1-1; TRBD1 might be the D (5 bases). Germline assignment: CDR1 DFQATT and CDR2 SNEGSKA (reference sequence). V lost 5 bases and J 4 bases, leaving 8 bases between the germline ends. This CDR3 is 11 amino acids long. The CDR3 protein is CSALGATEAFF. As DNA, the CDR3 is TGCAGTGCTTTAGGGGCCACTGAAGCTTTCTTT.

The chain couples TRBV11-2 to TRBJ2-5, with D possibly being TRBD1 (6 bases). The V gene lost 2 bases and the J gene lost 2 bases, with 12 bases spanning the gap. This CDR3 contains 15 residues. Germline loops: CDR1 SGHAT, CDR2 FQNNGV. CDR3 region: CASSLSFGQQETQYF. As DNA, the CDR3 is TGTGCCAGCAGCTTATCCTTCGGACAGCAAGAGACCCAGTACTTC.

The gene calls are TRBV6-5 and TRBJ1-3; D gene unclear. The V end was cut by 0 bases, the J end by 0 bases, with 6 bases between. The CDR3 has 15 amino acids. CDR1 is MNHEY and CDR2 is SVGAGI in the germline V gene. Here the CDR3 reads CASSYSSGSGNTIYF. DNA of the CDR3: TGTGCCAGCAGTTACTCGAGTGGCTCTGGAAACACCATATATTTT.